The clone carrying this T cell receptor beta chain has only a few counts. Its antigen is not identified. The sample belongs to a study of cytomegalovirus exposure and HLA in healthy donors. Overall study results and limits: CMV serostatus was the sole immune exposure information available.

The PCR used 60 Vbeta and 13 Jbeta primers. Sequenced by immunoSEQ multiplex PCR; TCRdb stores in-frame clones only, minus some. The sample contains about 140,000 clones, roughly 79% of which appear only once. The source is a man aged 25-40 years in good health and CMV-seropositive. The sequenced material came from PBMCs.

CDR3 protein: CASSQDWTDTDTQYF. The CDR3 DNA reads TGTGCCAGCAGCCAAGATTGGACAGATACAGATACGCAGTATTTT. J is TRBJ2-3 and V is TRBV4-2; maybe TRBD1 (6 bases). CDR3 length equals 15 residues. From germline, CDR1 is LGHNA and CDR2 YNFKEQ. The germline V and J ends were trimmed by 0 bases and 3 bases, with 10 bases remaining between them.